The sequence of this TCR beta chain was determined in a study of identical twins (dated by TCRdb to between 2015 and 2016). In terms of the full investigation: To test whether fetal clonotypes persist, the study used deep sequencing on TCR alpha and beta repertoires from monozygotic twins, unrelated adults of various ages, and cord blood. To rule out contamination, replicate twin experiments were performed at different times with different library preparation protocols.

General findings and caveats noted by the study authors: A weaker excess of twin sharing was found in beta out-of-frame sequences because the signal-to-noise ratio was lowered by fewer shared sequences. Because the same donors could not be followed over many years, conclusions were based on cross-sectional statistical analysis. Abundant cord blood beta clonotypes carried fewer insertions; young adult naive repertoires showed a weaker similar trend, while memory repertoires showed none. In monozygotic twins, recombination models systematically underestimated out-of-frame TCR alpha sharing, but the models matched the sharing seen between unrelated individuals. Zero-insertion analyses could be partly confounded by invariant T cells such as MAIT and iNKT, although diverse VJ usage argued against such confounding for most clonotypes. Compared with coincidental sharing between unrelated individuals, an excess of low generation-probability sequences was observed among out-of-frame TCR alpha sequences shared between twins.

All donors were healthy Caucasians. The twin cohort consisted of three pairs of female monozygotic twins, all aged 18 to 29 years. Peripheral blood mononuclear cells were used as the source from which RNA for TCR libraries was isolated. V gives up 3 bases and J gives up 5 bases, and the segment between their germline ends measures 11 bases. From the cysteine up to the phenylalanine, the CDR3 has a length of 13 residues. CDR3 DNA only is kept here, 39 bases in frame from base 1. The CDR1 and CDR2 encoded by the germline V gene (reference sequence) are DFQATT and SNEGSKA. Library preparation used 5' RACE. The sequencer listed for this sample is Illumina HiSeq 2000. A universal primer binding site was introduced by template switching, and a unique molecular identifier was present in the final cDNA, enabling accurate counting of TCR cDNA molecules. First-strand cDNA for TCR alpha and beta chains was synthesized from specific primers in the conserved constant-segment region. To control for contamination, every cDNA library was double barcoded, receiving both a SMART-Mk sample barcode and Illumina barcodes. TruSeq adapter sequences, together with Illumina sample barcodes, were added in two successive PCR steps. The TCR alpha and beta cDNA libraries were sequenced on the Illumina HiSeq platform using custom primers. The original methods were these. Unique molecular identifiers were extracted from raw reads with MiGEC, and CDR3 positions were determined with MiXCR. Recombination models were inferred per individual with the repgenHMM and IGoR tools using an EM algorithm. Shared clonotype analysis was performed with the tcR package in R, normalizing sharing by the product of cloneset sizes. Out-of-frame nonproductive sequences were analyzed to study raw recombination free of thymic and clonal selection effects. TCRdb itself trimmed the public reads at Q25 with fastp, ran MiXCR and retained productive beta chains. CDR3 protein duplicates are merged, each entry listing the most common genes and DNA. The V and J calls were determined by TCRdb, not by the authors. For this sample there are 600,000 to 850,000 distinct CDR3 sequences; about 20% appear just once. 13% of the sample rests with the top ten.

This clonotype has only a few counts. Its specific antigen is unknown. No much larger clone exists at a distance of one base, and base qualities are not known. These data were also filed under a second study, of T cells expressing NK-cell markers. As described in the second report: Several donors provided sorted CD3+CD56+NKG2C+, CD3+CD56+NKG2C- and CD3+CD56-NKG2C+ T-cell subsets, whose TCR beta-chain repertoires were profiled. Of the eight sequenced donors, seven were found to be HCMV-seropositive and one was found to be HCMV-seronegative. To restrict sorting to alphabetaTCR-expressing T cells, an anti-gammadeltaTCR antibody was added in several experiments. In six donors, the dominant CD3+CD56+NKG2C+ clonotypes ranked among the top 10 CD8+ clonotypes, making up roughly 1.0-8% of CD8+ T cells. Those dominant clonotypes were again the most abundant among CD3+CD56-NKG2C+ cells in a handful of donors, at roughly 25-60.1%. It remained unclear whether the expanded NKG2C-expressing T cell clones were specific for HCMV antigens. The eight sequenced donors were randomly selected healthy volunteers, three men and five women. HCMV-specific IgG was detected in serum with a commercial ELISA kit to determine HCMV serostatus. For several donors, bulk peripheral blood T-cell repertoires were additionally sequenced from unsorted PBMC. Reads were demultiplexed and grouped by UMI with MIGEC, and clonotypes were assembled and quantified with MiTCR. To exclude erroneous sequences, only TCR cDNA sequences supported by at least two reads were retained. The tcR package was used for downstream repertoire analysis, and clonotypes were matched across fractions by CDR3 nucleotide sequence plus V segment. Antigen specificity was annotated against VDJdb with VDJmatch, allowing one amino acid substitution in CDR3.

The V and J genes are TRBV20-1 and TRBJ1-5, with a weak D call of TRBD1 (5 bases match). This receptor was obtained from a woman younger than 35 in good health. The sample comprised PBMCs. The base sequence is TGCAGTGCTAGGCCCCAGGGATATCAGCCCCAGCATTTT. This encodes CSARPQGYQPQHF.